The source of this TCR beta chain is a study of T-cell reconstitution after alpha-beta-depleted transplantation in children. This clonotype has a count of ten or more. V trimming: 0 bases; J trimming: 7 bases; junction bases outside the gene matches: 9. Germline CDR1 reads SGDLS; CDR2 reads YYNGEE. The CDR3 length is 15 residues. Researchers prepared the TCRbeta library using unique molecular identifiers, the study reports. One entry per CDR3 protein, called by TCRdb with MiXCR from the PCR reads. The table lists 490,000 or so distinct CDR3 sequences, under 12% of them singletons. The J gene is TRBJ2-7, the V gene TRBV9, with 8 bases aligning to TRBD1. The receptor comes from a child aged 2 to 10 with inherited bone marrow failure, due to receive a stem cell transplant. Sequences were derived from PBMCs, sampled before TCRalphabeta/CD19-depleted stem cell transplant. CDR3 sequence: CASSVESGQDGEQYF. The CDR3 DNA follows: TGTGCCAGCAGCGTAGAATCGGGACAGGACGGGGAGCAGTACTTC.